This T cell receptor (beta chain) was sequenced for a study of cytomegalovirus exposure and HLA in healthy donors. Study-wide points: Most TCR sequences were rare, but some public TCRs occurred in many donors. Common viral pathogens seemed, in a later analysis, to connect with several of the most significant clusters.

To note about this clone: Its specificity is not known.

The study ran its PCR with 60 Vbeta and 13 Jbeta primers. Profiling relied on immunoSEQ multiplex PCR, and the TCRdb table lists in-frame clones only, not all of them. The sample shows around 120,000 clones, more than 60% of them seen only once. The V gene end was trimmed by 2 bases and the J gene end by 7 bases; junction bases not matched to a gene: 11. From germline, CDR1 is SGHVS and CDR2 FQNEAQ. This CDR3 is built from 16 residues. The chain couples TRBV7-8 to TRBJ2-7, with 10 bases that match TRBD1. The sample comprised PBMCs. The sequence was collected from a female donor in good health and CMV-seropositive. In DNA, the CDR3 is TGTGCCAGCAGCTTAAGAGCGGGGACAGGGGATTTAGAGCAGTACTTC. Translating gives CASSLRAGTGDLEQYF.